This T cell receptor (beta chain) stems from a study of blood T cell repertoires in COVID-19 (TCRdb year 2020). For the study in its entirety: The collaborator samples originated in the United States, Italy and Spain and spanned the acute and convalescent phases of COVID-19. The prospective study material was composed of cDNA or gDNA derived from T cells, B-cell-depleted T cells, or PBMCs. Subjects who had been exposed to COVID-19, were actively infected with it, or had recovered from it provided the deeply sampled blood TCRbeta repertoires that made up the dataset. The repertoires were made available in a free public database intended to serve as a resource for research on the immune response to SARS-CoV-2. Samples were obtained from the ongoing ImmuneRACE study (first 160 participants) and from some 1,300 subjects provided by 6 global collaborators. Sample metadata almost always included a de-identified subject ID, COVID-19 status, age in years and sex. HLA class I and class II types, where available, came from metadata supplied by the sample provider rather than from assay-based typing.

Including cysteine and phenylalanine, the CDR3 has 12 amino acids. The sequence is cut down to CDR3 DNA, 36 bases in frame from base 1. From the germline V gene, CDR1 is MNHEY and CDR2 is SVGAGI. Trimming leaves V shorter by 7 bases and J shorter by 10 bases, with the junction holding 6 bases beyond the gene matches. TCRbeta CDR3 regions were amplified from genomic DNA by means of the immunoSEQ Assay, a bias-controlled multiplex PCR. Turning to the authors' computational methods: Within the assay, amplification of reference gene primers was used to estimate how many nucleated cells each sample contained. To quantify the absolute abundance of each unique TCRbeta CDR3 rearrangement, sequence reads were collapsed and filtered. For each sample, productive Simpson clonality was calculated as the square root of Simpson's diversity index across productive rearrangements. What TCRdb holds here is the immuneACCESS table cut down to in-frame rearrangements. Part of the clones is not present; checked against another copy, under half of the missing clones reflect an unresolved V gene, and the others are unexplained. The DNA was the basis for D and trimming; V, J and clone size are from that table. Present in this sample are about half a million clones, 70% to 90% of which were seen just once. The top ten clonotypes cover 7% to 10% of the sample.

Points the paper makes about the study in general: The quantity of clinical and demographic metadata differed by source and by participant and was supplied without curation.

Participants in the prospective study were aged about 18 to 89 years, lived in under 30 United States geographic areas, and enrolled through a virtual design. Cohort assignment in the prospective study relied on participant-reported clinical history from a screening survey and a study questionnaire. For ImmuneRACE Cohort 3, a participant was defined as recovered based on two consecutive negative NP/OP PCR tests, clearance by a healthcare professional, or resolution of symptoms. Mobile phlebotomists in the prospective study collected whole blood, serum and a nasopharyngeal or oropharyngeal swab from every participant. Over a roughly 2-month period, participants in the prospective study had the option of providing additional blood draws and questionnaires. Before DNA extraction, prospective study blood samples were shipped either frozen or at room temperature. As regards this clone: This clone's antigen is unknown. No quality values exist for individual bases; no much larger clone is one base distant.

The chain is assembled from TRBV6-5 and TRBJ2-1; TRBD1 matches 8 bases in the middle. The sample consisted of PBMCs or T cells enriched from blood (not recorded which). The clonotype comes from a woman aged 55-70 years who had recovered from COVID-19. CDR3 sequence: CASTFDRGEQFF. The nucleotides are TGTGCCAGCACCTTCGACAGGGGCGAGCAGTTCTTC.